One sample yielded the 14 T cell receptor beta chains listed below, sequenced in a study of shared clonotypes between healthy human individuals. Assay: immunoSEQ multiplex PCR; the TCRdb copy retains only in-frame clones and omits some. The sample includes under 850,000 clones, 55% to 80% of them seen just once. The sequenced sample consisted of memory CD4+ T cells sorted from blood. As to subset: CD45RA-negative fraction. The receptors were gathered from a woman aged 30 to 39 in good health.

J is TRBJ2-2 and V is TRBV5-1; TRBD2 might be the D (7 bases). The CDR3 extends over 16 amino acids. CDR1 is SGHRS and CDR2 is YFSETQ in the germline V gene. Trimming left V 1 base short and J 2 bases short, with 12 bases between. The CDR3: CASSLTSGTNTGELFF. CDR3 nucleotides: TGCGCCAGCAGCTTGACAAGCGGGACAAACACCGGGGAGCTGTTTTTT.

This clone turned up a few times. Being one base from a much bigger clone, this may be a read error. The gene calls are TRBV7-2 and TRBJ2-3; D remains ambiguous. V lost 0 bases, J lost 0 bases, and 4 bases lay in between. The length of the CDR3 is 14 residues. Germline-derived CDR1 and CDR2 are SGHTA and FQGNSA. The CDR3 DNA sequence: TGTGCCAGCAGCTTAGCGGGGAGCACAGATACGCAGTATTTT. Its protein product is CASSLAGSTDTQYF.

The CDR3: CASSLGTAKNTQYF. CDR3 nucleotides: TGCGCCAGCAGCTTGGGGACGGCTAAGAACACCCAGTACTTC. The genes are TRBV5-1 and TRBJ2-5, with D unresolved. The CDR3 spans 14 residues. V lost 0 bases and J 8 bases, leaving 14 bases between the germline ends. The V gene's germline CDR1 is SGHRS and CDR2 YFSETQ.

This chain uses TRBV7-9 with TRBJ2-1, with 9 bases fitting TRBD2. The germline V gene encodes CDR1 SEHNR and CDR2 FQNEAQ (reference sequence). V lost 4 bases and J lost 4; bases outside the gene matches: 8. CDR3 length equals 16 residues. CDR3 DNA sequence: TGTGCCAGCAGCTCCCAGGGGCTAGCGGGATACAATGAGCAGTTCTTC. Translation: CASSSQGLAGYNEQFF.

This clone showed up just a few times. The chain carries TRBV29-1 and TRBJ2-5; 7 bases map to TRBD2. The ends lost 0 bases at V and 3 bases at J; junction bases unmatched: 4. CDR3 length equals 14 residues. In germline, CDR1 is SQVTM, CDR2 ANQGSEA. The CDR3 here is CSVEEPLAEETQYF. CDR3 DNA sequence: TGCAGCGTTGAAGAACCTCTAGCGGAAGAGACCCAGTACTTC.

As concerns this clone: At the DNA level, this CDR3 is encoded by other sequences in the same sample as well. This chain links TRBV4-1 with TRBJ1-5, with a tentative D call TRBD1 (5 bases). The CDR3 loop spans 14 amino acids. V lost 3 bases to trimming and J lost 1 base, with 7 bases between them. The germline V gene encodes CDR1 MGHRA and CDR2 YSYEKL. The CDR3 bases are TGCGCCAGCAGCCACAGGGACAGCAATCAGCCCCAGCATTTT. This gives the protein CASSHRDSNQPQHF.

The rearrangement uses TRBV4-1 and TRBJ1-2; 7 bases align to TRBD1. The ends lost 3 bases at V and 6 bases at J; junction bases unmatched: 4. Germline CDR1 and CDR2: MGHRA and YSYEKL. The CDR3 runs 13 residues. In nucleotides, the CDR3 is TGCGCCAGCAGCCAGACAGGGATGCATGGCTACACCTTC. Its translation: CASSQTGMHGYTF.

The CDR3 coding sequence is TGCGCCAGCAGCGGGAGGGGCGGGGGCCCGTACCAAGAGACCCAGTACTTC. Translating gives CASSGRGGGPYQETQYF. This chain connects TRBV5-1 to TRBJ2-5, with a weak D call TRBD2 (7 bases). Per the germline V gene, CDR1 is SGHRS and CDR2 is YFSETQ. Deletions cut 4 bases from V and 0 bases from J, with 19 bases between. The length of the CDR3 is 17 residues.

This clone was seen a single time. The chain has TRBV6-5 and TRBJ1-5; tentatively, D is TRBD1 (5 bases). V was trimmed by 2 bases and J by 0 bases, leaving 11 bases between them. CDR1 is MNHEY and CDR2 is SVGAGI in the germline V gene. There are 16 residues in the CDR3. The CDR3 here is CASSYGRQYSNQPQHF. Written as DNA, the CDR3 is TGTGCCAGCAGTTACGGCAGACAGTATAGCAATCAGCCCCAGCATTTT.

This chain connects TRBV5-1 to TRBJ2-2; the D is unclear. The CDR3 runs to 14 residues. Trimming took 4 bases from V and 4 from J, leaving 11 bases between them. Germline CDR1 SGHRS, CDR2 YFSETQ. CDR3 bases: TGCGCCAGCAGCCCCTGGGGTTCCACCGGGGAGCTGTTTTTT. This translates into CASSPWGSTGELFF.

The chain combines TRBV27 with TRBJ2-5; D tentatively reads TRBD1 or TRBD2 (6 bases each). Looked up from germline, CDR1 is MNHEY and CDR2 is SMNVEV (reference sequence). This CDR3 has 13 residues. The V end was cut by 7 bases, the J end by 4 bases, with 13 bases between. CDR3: CASKRGVGETQYF. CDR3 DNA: TGTGCCAGCAAAAGGGGGGTGGGAGAGACCCAGTACTTC.

The CDR3 is CASSLGPGPYNEQFF. CDR3 nucleotides: TGTGCCAGCAGCTTGGGTCCGGGGCCCTACAATGAGCAGTTCTTC. The V call is TRBV5-6, the J call TRBJ2-1; either TRBD1 or TRBD2 may fit D (5 bases each). V was shortened by 0 bases and J by 2 bases, with 9 bases between the two germline ends. The CDR3 spans 15 residues. From germline, CDR1 is SGHDT and CDR2 YYEEEE.

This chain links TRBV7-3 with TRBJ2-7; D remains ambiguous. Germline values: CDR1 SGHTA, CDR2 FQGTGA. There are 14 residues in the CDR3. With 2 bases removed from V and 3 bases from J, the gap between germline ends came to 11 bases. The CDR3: CASSLGLDGYEQYF. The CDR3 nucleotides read TGTGCCAGCAGCTTAGGGCTAGATGGCTACGAGCAGTACTTC.

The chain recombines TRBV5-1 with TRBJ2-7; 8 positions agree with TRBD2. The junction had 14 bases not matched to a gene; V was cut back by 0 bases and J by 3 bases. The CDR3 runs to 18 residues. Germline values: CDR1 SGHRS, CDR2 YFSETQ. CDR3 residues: CASSLGSSGWGSFYEQYF. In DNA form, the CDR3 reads TGCGCCAGCAGCTTGGGTTCTAGCGGGTGGGGATCGTTCTACGAGCAGTACTTC. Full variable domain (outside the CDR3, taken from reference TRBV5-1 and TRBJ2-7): KAGVTQTPRYLIKTRGQQVTLSCSPISGHRSVSWYQQTPGQGLQFLFEYFSETQRNKGNFPGRFSGRQFSNSRSEMNVSTLELGDSALYLCASSLGSSGWGSFYEQYFGPGTRLTVT.